These T cell receptor beta chains were read from a single sample in a study of Ad26.COV2.S vaccination and SARS-CoV-2 variants. Sequencing used immunoSEQ multiplex PCR; TCRdb keeps in-frame clones, though not all of them. The data hold 440,000 or so clones, with about 92% observed a single time. The sample here was peripheral blood, taken in a trial of Ad26.COV2.S vaccine versus placebo. These receptor sequences come from a person between 18 and 59 years old who received the Ad26.COV2.S COVID-19 vaccine or a placebo. CDR3s include the opening cysteine and the closing phenylalanine or tryptophan.

v_call	j_call	cdr3_aa
TRBV15	TRBJ2-1	CATSSGTGGTYNEQFF
TRBV3-1/TRBV3-2	TRBJ2-1	CASSSDRGGYNEQFF
TRBV15	TRBJ1-5	CATGKVGGSQPQHF
TRBV19	TRBJ2-7	CASSWTGAYEQYF
TRBV14	TRBJ2-1	CASSPKRLAGVEEQFF
TRBV10-2	TRBJ2-1	CASRQGFGQFF
TRBV3-1/TRBV3-2	TRBJ2-7	CASSQDRVKRYEQYF
TRBV9	TRBJ2-5	CASSVDTGQETQYF
TRBV7-9	TRBJ2-2	CASSLGPGANTGELFF
TRBV19	TRBJ1-1	CASSIDRGAEAFF
TRBV19	TRBJ2-3	CASSWNLAGAGTDTQYF